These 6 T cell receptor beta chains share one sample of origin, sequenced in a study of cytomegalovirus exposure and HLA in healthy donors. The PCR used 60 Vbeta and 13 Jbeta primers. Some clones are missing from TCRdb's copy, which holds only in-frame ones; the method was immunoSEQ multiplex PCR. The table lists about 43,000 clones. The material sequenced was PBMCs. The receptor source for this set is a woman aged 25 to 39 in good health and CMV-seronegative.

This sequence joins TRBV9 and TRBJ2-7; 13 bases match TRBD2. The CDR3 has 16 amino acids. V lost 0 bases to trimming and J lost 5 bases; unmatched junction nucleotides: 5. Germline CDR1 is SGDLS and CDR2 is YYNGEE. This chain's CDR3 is CASSVGTSGSSHEQYF. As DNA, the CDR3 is TGTGCCAGCAGCGTAGGGACTAGCGGGAGTTCCCACGAGCAGTACTTC.

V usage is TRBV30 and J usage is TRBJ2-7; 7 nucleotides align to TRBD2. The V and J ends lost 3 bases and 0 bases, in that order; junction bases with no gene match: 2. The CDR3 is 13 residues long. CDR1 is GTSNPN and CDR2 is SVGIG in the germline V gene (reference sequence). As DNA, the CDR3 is TGTGCCTGGAGGGGGACTACCTCCTACGAGCAGTACTTC. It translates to CAWRGTTSYEQYF. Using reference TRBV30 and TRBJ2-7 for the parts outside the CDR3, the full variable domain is SQTIHQWPATLVQPVGSPLSLECTVEGTSNPNLYWYRQAAGRGLQLLFYSVGIGQISSEVPQNLSASRPQDRQFILSSKKLLLSDSGFYLCAWRGTTSYEQYFGPGTRLTVT.

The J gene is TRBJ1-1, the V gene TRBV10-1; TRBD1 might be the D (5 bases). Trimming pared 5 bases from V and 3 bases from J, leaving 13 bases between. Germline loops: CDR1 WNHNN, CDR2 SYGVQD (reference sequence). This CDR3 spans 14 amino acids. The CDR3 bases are TGCGCCAGCAGTTCATCAGCAGGGTACACTGAAGCTTTCTTT. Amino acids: CASSSSAGYTEAFF.

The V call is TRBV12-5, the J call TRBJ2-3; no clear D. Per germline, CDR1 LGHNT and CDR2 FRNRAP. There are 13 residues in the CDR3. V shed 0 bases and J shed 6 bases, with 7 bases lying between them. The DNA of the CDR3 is TGTGCTAGTGGTTTGGTACCGAGGGATACGCAGTATTTT. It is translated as CASGLVPRDTQYF.

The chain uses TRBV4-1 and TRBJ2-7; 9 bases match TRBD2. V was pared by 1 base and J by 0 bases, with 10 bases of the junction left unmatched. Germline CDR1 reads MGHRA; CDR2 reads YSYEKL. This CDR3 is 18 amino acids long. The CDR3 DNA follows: TGCGCCAGCAGCCAAGTGTTCCAGACTAGCGGAAGCTCCTACGAGCAGTACTTC. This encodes CASSQVFQTSGSSYEQYF.

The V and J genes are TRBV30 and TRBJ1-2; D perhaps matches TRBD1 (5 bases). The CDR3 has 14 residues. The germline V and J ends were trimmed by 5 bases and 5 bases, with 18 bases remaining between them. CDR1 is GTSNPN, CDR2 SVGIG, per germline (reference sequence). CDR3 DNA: TGTGCCTGGTGGGGCGCTGAGACTCGGTATGGCTACACCTTC. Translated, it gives CAWWGAETRYGYTF.